This T cell receptor (beta chain) was identified during a study of cytomegalovirus exposure and HLA in healthy donors. General observations from the study: In the 120 validation repertoires, about 94% of cluster scores exceeded 0, per a later analysis. Overall, roughly 150 TCR beta chains were annotated as cytomegalovirus-associated. The CMV antigen specificity of three CMV-associated chains was confirmed through in vitro analysis. Using the classifier, cytomegalovirus status was reportedly diagnosed with high specificity and sensitivity.

Data came from immunoSEQ multiplex PCR; TCRdb stores just in-frame clones and leaves some out. Of more than 200,000 clones listed, over 75% are singletons. As for this clone: Its specificity is unknown.

Input material: PBMCs. The source of this sequence is a man between 18 and 29 years old in good health and CMV-seropositive.

For the CDR3, the DNA is TGTGCCAGCAGCCTCAACATGGAGACCCAGTACTTC. It encodes CASSLNMETQYF. This rearrangement joins TRBV7-9 to TRBJ2-5; unclear D gene. V shed 5 bases and J shed 5 bases, with 9 bases lying between them. Germline V lookup: CDR1 SEHNR, CDR2 FQNEAQ (reference sequence). This CDR3 contains 12 residues.